This TCR beta chain emerged from a study of T cells after yellow fever vaccination. Germline V CDR1 and CDR2: MNHEY, SVGAGI. CDR3 length: 15 residues. V lost 0 bases and J 1 base, leaving 9 bases between the germline ends. TCRdb recomputed calls from the 5' RACE reads with MiXCR, one row per CDR3 protein. The sample has more than 250,000 distinct CDR3 sequences, about 6.9% seen once; the top ten hold 18%. The genes are TRBV6-5 and TRBJ1-1; unclear D gene. The sequences come from PBMCs, collected 35 to 50 days after the first yellow fever vaccination. The receptor's source is a man aged 18 to 30 who received the YFV17D yellow fever vaccine. DNA of the CDR3: TGTGCCAGCAGTTACTCGGGCGTGGGGAACACTGAAGCTTTCTTT. It specifies CASSYSGVGNTEAFF.